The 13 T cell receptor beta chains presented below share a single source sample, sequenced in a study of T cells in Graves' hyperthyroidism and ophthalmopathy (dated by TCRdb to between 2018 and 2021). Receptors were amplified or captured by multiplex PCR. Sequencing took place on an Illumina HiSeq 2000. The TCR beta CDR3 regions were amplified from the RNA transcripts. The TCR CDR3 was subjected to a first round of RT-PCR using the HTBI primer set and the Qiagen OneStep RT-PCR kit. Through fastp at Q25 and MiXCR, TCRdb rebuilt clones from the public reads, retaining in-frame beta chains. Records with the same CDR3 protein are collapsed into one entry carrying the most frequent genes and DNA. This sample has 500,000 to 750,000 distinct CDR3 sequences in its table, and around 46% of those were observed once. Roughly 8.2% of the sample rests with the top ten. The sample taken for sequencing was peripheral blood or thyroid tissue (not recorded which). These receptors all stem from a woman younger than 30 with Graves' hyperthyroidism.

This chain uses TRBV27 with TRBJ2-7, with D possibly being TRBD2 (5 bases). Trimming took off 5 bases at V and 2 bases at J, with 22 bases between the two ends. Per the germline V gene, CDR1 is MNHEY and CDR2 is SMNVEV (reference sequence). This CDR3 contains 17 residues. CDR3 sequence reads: CASSPTPGRVSTYEQYF. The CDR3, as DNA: TGTGCCAGCAGTCCCACCCCTGGGCGGGTCTCGACCTACGAGCAGTACTTC.

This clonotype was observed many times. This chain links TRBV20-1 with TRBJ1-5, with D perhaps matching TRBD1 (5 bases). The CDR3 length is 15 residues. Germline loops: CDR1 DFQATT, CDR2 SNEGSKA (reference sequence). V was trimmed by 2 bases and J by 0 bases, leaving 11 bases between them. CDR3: CSARSGANSNQPQHF. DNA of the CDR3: TGCAGTGCTAGATCCGGGGCGAATAGCAATCAGCCCCAGCATTTT.

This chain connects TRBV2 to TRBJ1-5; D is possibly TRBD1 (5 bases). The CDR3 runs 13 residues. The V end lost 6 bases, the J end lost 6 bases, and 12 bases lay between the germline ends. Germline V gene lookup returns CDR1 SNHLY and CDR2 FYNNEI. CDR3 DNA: TGTGCCAGCAGGAGGGGTTTGGCTCAGCCCCAGCATTTT. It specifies CASRRGLAQPQHF. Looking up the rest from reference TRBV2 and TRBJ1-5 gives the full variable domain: EPEVTQTPSHQVTQMGQEVILRCVPISNHLYFYWYRQILGQKVEFLVSFYNNEISEKSEIFDDQFSVERPDGSNFTLKIRSTKLEDSAMYFCASRRGLAQPQHFGDGTRLSIL.

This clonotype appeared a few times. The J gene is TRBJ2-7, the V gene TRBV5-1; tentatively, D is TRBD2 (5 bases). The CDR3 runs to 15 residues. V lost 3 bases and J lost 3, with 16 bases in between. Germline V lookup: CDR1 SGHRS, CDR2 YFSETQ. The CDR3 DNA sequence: TGCGCCAGCAGCTCACGCCAAGGACTGAACTACGAGCAGTACTTC. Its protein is CASSSRQGLNYEQYF. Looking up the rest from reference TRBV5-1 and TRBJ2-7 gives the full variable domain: KAGVTQTPRYLIKTRGQQVTLSCSPISGHRSVSWYQQTPGQGLQFLFEYFSETQRNKGNFPGRFSGRQFSNSRSEMNVSTLELGDSALYLCASSSRQGLNYEQYFGPGTRLTVT.

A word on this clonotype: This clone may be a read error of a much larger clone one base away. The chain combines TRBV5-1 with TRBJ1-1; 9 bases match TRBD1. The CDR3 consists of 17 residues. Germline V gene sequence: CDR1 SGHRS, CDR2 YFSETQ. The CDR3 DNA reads TGCGCCAGCAGCTTGGGCAGGACAGGGGTGTCGAACATTGAAGCTTTCTTT. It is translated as CASSLGRTGVSNIEAFF.

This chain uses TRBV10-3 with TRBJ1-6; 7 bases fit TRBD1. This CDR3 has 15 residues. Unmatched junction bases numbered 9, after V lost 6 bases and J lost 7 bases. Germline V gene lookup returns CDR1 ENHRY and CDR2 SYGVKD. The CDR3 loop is CAISRETGSNSPLHF. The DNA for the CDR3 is TGTGCCATCAGCCGGGAGACAGGGTCGAATTCACCCCTCCACTTT.

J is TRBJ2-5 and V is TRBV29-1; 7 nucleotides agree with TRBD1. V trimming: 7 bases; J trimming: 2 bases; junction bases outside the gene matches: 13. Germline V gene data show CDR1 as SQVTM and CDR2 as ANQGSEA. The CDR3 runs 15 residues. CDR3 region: CSALDRNLGQETQYF. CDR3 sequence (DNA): TGCAGCGCGCTGGACAGGAACTTGGGTCAAGAGACCCAGTACTTC.

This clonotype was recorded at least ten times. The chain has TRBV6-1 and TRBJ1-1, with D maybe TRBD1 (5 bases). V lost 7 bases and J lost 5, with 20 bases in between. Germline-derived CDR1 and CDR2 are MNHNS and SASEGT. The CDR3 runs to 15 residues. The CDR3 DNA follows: TGTGCCAGCAACCGGGGGGACGGCAGGGTGACTGAAGCTTTCTTT. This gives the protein CASNRGDGRVTEAFF.

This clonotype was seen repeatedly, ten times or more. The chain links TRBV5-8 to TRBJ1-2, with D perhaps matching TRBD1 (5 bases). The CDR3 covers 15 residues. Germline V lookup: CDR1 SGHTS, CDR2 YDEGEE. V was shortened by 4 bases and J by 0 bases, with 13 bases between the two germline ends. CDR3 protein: CASSVTGNTNYGYTF. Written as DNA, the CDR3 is TGTGCCAGCAGCGTTACAGGAAATACTAACTATGGCTACACCTTC.

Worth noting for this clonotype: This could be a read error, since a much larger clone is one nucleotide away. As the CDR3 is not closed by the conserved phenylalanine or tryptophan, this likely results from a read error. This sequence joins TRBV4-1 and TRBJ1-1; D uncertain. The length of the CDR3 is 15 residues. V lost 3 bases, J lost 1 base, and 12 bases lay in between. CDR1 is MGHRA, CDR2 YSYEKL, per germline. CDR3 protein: CASSQQDRSNTEAFS. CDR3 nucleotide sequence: TGCGCCAGCAGCCAGCAGGACCGATCGAACACTGAAGCTTTCTCT.

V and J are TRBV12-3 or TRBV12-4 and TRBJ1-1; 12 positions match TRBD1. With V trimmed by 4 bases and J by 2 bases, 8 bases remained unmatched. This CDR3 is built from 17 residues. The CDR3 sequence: CASSSPGQGAGNTEAFF. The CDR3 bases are TGTGCCAGCAGTTCCCCGGGACAGGGGGCGGGTAACACTGAAGCTTTCTTT.

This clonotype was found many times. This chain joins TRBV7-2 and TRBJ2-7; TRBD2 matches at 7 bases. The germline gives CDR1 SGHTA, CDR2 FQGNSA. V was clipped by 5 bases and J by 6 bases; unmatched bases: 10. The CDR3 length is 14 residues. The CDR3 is CASSLGLDWGEQYF. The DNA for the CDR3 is TGTGCCAGCAGCCTAGGACTAGATTGGGGCGAGCAGTACTTC.

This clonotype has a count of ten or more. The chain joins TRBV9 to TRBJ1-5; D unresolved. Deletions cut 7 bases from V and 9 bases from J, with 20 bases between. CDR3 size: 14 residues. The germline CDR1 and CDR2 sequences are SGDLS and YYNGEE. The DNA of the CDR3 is TGTGCCAGCGCTGACGTTGACTCCGTTGGGCCCCAGCATTTT. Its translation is CASADVDSVGPQHF.